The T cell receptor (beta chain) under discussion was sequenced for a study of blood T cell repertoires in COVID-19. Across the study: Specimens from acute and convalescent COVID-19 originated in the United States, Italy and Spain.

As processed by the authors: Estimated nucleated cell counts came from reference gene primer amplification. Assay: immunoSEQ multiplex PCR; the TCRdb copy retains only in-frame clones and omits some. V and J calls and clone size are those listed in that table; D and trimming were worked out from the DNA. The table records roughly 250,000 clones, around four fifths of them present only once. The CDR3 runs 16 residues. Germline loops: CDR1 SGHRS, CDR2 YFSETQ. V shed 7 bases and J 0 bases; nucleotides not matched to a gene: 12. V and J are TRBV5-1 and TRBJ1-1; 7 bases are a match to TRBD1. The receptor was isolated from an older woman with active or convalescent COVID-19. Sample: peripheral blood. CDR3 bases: TGCGCCAGCTCAAGACAGGGAGACGCCATGAACACTGAAGCTTTCTTT. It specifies CASSRQGDAMNTEAFF.